This T cell receptor (beta chain) was documented in a study of shared clonotypes between healthy human individuals. Profiled with immunoSEQ multiplex PCR; TCRdb holds only in-frame clones, not every one. The sample consists of over 2,000,000 clones, 85% to 95% of them appearing once. In its sample, this clone was seen once. This CDR3 contains 17 residues. Germline V lookup: CDR1 SNHLY, CDR2 FYNNEI. Unmatched junction bases numbered 12, after V lost 6 bases and J lost 4 bases. Only CD45RO-negative cells positively selected for CCR7 counted as naive CD8 cells, so terminally differentiated effector memory CD45RA+ cells were excluded.

The rearrangement uses TRBV2 and TRBJ1-6; 7 bases fit TRBD1. This clonotype was sampled from a man aged 18 to 29 in good health. Some clones in this sample may be carry-over from other donors' samples. The sequenced material came from naive CD8+ T cells from PBMCs. This CDR3 is CASSTDGTETYNSPLHF. The CDR3 nucleotides are TGTGCCAGCAGCACCGACGGGACAGAGACTTATAATTCACCCCTCCACTTT.